The present TCR beta chain was sequenced within a study of T cell repertoires in cytomegalovirus infection. Study at large: Based on public TCR beta signatures, there were indications of CMV infection and of a matching HLA type.

TCRdb redid the calling of the reads with MiXCR, one entry per CDR3 protein. Here the sample spans under 250,000 distinct CDR3 sequences, over 9% being singletons. CDR3 length: 13 residues. Trimming cost V 5 bases and J 6 bases, with 13 bases left between them. The germline V gene has CDR1 SGHTA and CDR2 FQGTGA. As concerns this clonotype: Its antigen is unknown.

Study findings and constraints: Carriage of CMV together with the relevant HLA was identifiable through cumulative public TCR beta family frequency. In two of eight donors, the top clonotype was HLA-C-restricted CMV-specific.

The rearrangement joins TRBV7-3 to TRBJ1-2; D not certain. This clonotype was sampled from a human donor in good health (CMV status not recorded). Some clones in this sample may be carry-over from other donors' samples. Source material: PBMCs. Here the CDR3 reads CASSQRAGHGYTF. DNA of the CDR3: TGTGCCAGCAGCCAGAGGGCCGGGCATGGCTACACCTTC.